The 25 T cell receptor beta chains below come from one sample, sequenced in a study of blood T cells in healthy people across ages. The second PCR ran about 7 to 12 cycles with a sample-barcoded 5' primer and J-beta primers. Via MiXCR, TCRdb re-called the 5' RACE reads, giving one row per CDR3 protein. This table has fewer than 2,000,000 distinct CDR3 sequences, 30% to 35% appearing once. Sequencing was done on a sample of blood. All receptors come from a woman between 25 and 40 years old in good health.

This clonotype was seen a handful of times. The rearrangement joins TRBV20-1 to TRBJ1-5, with a possible D match to TRBD1 (6 bases). Trimming removed 5 bases at V and 5 bases at J, with 13 bases between. Germline CDR1 is DFQATT and CDR2 is SNEGSKA (reference sequence). CDR3 size: 13 residues. The CDR3 DNA reads TGCAGTGCTCGGGACACCGGAGATCAGCCCCAGCATTTT. This sequence encodes CSARDTGDQPQHF.

The chain uses TRBV6-1 and TRBJ2-7; unclear D gene. Trimming left V 10 bases short and J 2 bases short, with 15 bases between. The CDR3 sequence is 13 residues long. Germline V gene sequence: CDR1 MNHNS, CDR2 SASEGT. The CDR3 here is CATTPRSTYEQYF. The DNA of the CDR3 is TGTGCCACGACTCCCCGTAGTACCTACGAGCAGTACTTC.

The chain employs TRBV14 and TRBJ2-7, with D possibly being TRBD1 (7 bases). Germline V gene data show CDR1 as SGHDN and CDR2 as FVKESK. The CDR3 runs 18 residues. The ends were cut back, 1 base at V and 3 bases at J, with 22 bases in the middle. The CDR3 sequence: CASSQGWSVAGQIYEQYF. The CDR3 nucleotides are TGTGCCAGCAGCCAAGGGTGGTCGGTGGCGGGACAGATCTACGAGCAGTACTTC.

This chain connects TRBV20-1 to TRBJ2-2; the D gene is possibly TRBD1 (7 bases). CDR1 DFQATT and CDR2 SNEGSKA come from the germline V gene (reference sequence). This CDR3 region has 14 residues. V was shortened by 6 bases and J by 7 bases, with 18 bases between the two germline ends. Here the CDR3 reads CSASRQGGSGELFF. The CDR3 coding sequence is TGCAGTGCCTCCCGGCAGGGGGGTAGCGGGGAGCTGTTTTTT.

The chain couples TRBV6-5 to TRBJ1-2; 9 bases are a match to TRBD1. Losses at the gene ends were 6 bases for V and 7 bases for J; bases not matched to a gene: 9. Looked up from germline, CDR1 is MNHEY and CDR2 is SVGAGI. The CDR3 length is 14 residues. The CDR3 DNA follows: TGTGCCAGCAGACAGGGGGCTTTTATCCGTGGCTACACCTTC. Translation gives CASRQGAFIRGYTF.

The gene calls are TRBV20-1 and TRBJ1-5; D is uncertain. Germline values: CDR1 DFQATT, CDR2 SNEGSKA (reference sequence). The CDR3 has 13 residues. With 5 bases removed from V and 3 bases from J, the gap between germline ends came to 11 bases. The CDR3 nucleotides are TGCAGTGCTTCGGATCAGGCCAATCAGCCCCAGCATTTT. Encoded protein: CSASDQANQPQHF.

This clonotype was detected only a few times. The V call is TRBV4-1, the J call TRBJ1-3; 12 bases are a match to TRBD1. Germline lookup yields CDR1 MGHRA and CDR2 YSYEKL. Trimming cost V 2 bases and J 2 bases; bases outside gene matches: 7. The CDR3 sequence is 18 residues long. The CDR3 nucleotides read TGCGCCAGCAGCCAAATATCCGGGACAGGGGGCCCTGGAAACACCATATATTTT. It codes for CASSQISGTGGPGNTIYF.

This sequence joins TRBV29-1 and TRBJ1-1; D call uncertain. Per germline, CDR1 SQVTM and CDR2 ANQGSEA. CDR3 length equals 12 residues. V was clipped by 6 bases and J by 1 base, with 9 bases between them. DNA for the CDR3: TGCAGCGTAAGTGAAGGGAACACTGAAGCTTTCTTT. This sequence encodes CSVSEGNTEAFF. Using reference TRBV29-1 and TRBJ1-1 for the parts outside the CDR3, the full variable domain is SAVISQKPSRDICQRGTSLTIQCQVDSQVTMMFWYRQQPGQSLTLIATANQGSEATYESGFVIDKFPISRPNLTFSTLTVSNMSPEDSSIYLCSVSEGNTEAFFGQGTRLTVV.

CDR3 coding DNA: TGTGCCAGCAGTGAAGTCACGTCTGGAGGGCAGCCCCAGCATTTT. It specifies CASSEVTSGGQPQHF. The chain couples TRBV6-1 to TRBJ1-5; D gene uncertain. The CDR3 consists of 15 residues. In germline, CDR1 is MNHNS, CDR2 SASEGT. V was pared by 1 base and J by 7 bases, with 14 bases between.

The V gene is TRBV9, the J gene TRBJ2-1; 10 bases match TRBD2. Germline V gene sequence: CDR1 SGDLS, CDR2 YYNGEE. The CDR3 length is 16 residues. The V gene end was trimmed by 0 bases and the J gene end by 8 bases; junction bases not matched to a gene: 8. The CDR3 is CASSVEGSSGSYEQFF. DNA of the CDR3: TGTGCCAGCAGCGTAGAGGGGTCTAGCGGGAGCTATGAGCAGTTCTTC.

The chain joins TRBV20-1 to TRBJ2-2; TRBD2 matches 8 bases. In germline, CDR1 is DFQATT, CDR2 SNEGSKA (reference sequence). The J segment lost 6 bases and the V segment lost 3 bases, leaving 0 bases of the junction unmatched. CDR3 length: 12 amino acids. CDR3 loop: CSARRGAGELFF. CDR3 DNA: TGCAGTGCTAGGCGGGGGGCCGGGGAGCTGTTTTTT.

This clonotype was seen ten or more times. The rearrangement links TRBV10-3 to TRBJ2-5; D is unresolved. The V end lost 1 base, the J end lost 1 base, and 7 bases lay between the germline ends. Germline CDR1 ENHRY, CDR2 SYGVKD. CDR3 size: 14 residues. The DNA for the CDR3 is TGTGCCATCAGTGAGTATTGGACCCAAGAGACCCAGTACTTC. It translates to CAISEYWTQETQYF.

This clonotype was seen many times. This chain joins TRBV29-1 and TRBJ1-6; D is unclear. The CDR3 is made up of 15 amino acids. Trimming left V 0 bases short and J 10 bases short, with 16 bases between. Germline CDR1 reads SQVTM; CDR2 reads ANQGSEA. In DNA form, the CDR3 reads TGCAGCGTTGAAGATCCCACCGACGTTAGCTCACCCCTCCACTTT. Translation gives CSVEDPTDVSSPLHF.

The V call is TRBV10-3, the J call TRBJ2-4, with D hard to call. Germline lookup yields CDR1 ENHRY and CDR2 SYGVKD. V gave up 0 bases and J gave up 1 base, with 7 bases separating them. This CDR3 has 15 residues. CDR3 residues: CAISESSSAKNIQYF. DNA for the CDR3: TGTGCCATCAGTGAGTCGAGCAGCGCCAAAAACATTCAGTACTTC.

This clonotype has ten or more counts. This chain's CDR3 is CAISGMGGTGPTSNITYEQYF. CDR3 in DNA: TGTGCCATCAGCGGGATGGGGGGAACGGGGCCGACATCTAATATCACCTACGAGCAGTACTTC. V is TRBV10-3 and J is TRBJ2-7, with D possibly being TRBD2 (6 bases). Germline V gene lookup returns CDR1 ENHRY and CDR2 SYGVKD. The CDR3 sequence is 21 residues long. With 6 bases removed from V and 2 bases from J, the gap between germline ends came to 35 bases.

The chain recombines TRBV14 with TRBJ1-1; TRBD1 might be the D (6 bases). The CDR3 contains 13 residues. Between the trimmed V and J ends, which lost 5 bases and 6 bases, there was a span of 13 bases. Germline CDR1 SGHDN, CDR2 FVKESK. In DNA form, the CDR3 reads TGTGCCAGCAGCACAGGGTTTGTCGCTGAAGCTTTCTTT. Its translation is CASSTGFVAEAFF.

The genes are TRBV4-2 and TRBJ2-2; TRBD1 matches 9 bases. V was clipped by 4 bases and J by 1 base; unmatched bases: 13. This CDR3 comprises 19 residues. From germline, CDR1 is LGHNA and CDR2 YNFKEQ. In nucleotides, the CDR3 is TGTGCCAGCAGCCGACCGGGACAGGGTACAGCGGGGAACACCGGGGAGCTGTTTTTT. Residues: CASSRPGQGTAGNTGELFF.

The chain uses TRBV29-1 and TRBJ1-1; D not resolved. V lost 6 bases to trimming and J lost 1 base, with 9 bases between them. The CDR3 spans 12 residues. In germline, CDR1 is SQVTM, CDR2 ANQGSEA. CDR3 DNA sequence: TGCAGCGTGGGAGACTGGAACACTGAAGCTTTCTTT. Its protein is CSVGDWNTEAFF.

There are a few counts of this clonotype. The chain is built from TRBV7-6 and TRBJ2-1; tentatively, D is TRBD2 (6 bases). Between the trimmed V and J ends, which lost 5 bases and 7 bases, there was a span of 24 bases. Germline loops: CDR1 SGHVS, CDR2 FNYEAQ. The CDR3 loop spans 17 amino acids. The CDR3 reads CASSGALWAPEGNEQFF. DNA for the CDR3: TGTGCCAGCAGCGGGGCCCTGTGGGCGCCGGAGGGGAATGAGCAGTTCTTC.

This clonotype has a count of ten or more. The J gene is TRBJ2-4, the V gene TRBV7-9; 8 bases are a match to TRBD1. The end of the DNA aligns better with TRBJ2-7, so the J call may be wrong. CDR1 is SEHNR and CDR2 is FQNEAQ in the germline V gene (reference sequence). The length of the CDR3 is 14 residues. The CDR3 sequence is CASSSPGQGSEQYF. The CDR3 bases are TGTGCCAGCAGCTCTCCAGGACAGGGCTCCGAGCAGTACTTC.

The CDR3 DNA sequence: TGTGCCAGGAACCGACTGGGCTCCTACAATGAGCAGTTCTTC. Translated, it gives CARNRLGSYNEQFF. The V gene is TRBV2, the J gene TRBJ2-1; D not certain. Germline loops: CDR1 SNHLY, CDR2 FYNNEI. V dropped 9 bases and J dropped 0 bases, with 12 bases sitting between them. There are 14 residues in the CDR3.

Many counts were recorded for this clonotype. The CDR3 region has the DNA TGCAGTGCCCAGGGCTCCTACGAGCAGTACTTC. It encodes CSAQGSYEQYF. The chain recombines TRBV20-1 with TRBJ2-7; the D gene is possibly TRBD1 (5 bases). V shed 6 bases and J shed 0 bases, with 6 bases lying between them. Germline CDR1 and CDR2: DFQATT and SNEGSKA (reference sequence). The CDR3 is 11 residues long.

This clonotype was seen a few times. The chain couples TRBV7-9 to TRBJ2-1; D not resolved. Deletions cut 3 bases from V and 7 bases from J, with 7 bases between. Germline V CDR1 and CDR2: SEHNR, FQNEAQ (reference sequence). CDR3 length: 12 amino acids. The CDR3 sequence is CASSFMMNEQFF. The CDR3 bases are TGTGCCAGCAGCTTCATGATGAATGAGCAGTTCTTC.

Concerning this clonotype: The junction differs from germline at one of its ends, possibly a read error. The gene calls are TRBV7-9 and TRBJ2-5, with TRBD1 matching over 11 bases. The better agreement between TRBJ2-7 and the DNA end casts doubt on the J call. Germline V CDR1 and CDR2: SEHNR, FQNEAQ (reference sequence). This CDR3 has 16 amino acids. DNA of the CDR3: TGTGTCAGCAGCCCCGGACAGGGGGCGAGAGGCTACGAGCAGTACTTC. The encoded protein is CVSSPGQGARGYEQYF.

The chain carries TRBV25-1 and TRBJ2-7; the D gene is possibly TRBD1 (6 bases). The ends were cut back, 7 bases at V and 3 bases at J, with 13 bases in the middle. The CDR3 has 13 residues. The germline CDR1 and CDR2 sequences are MGHDK and SYGVNS. CDR3 DNA sequence: TGTGCCAGCACCGGGACATGGGGCTACGAGCAGTACTTC. Protein: CASTGTWGYEQYF.